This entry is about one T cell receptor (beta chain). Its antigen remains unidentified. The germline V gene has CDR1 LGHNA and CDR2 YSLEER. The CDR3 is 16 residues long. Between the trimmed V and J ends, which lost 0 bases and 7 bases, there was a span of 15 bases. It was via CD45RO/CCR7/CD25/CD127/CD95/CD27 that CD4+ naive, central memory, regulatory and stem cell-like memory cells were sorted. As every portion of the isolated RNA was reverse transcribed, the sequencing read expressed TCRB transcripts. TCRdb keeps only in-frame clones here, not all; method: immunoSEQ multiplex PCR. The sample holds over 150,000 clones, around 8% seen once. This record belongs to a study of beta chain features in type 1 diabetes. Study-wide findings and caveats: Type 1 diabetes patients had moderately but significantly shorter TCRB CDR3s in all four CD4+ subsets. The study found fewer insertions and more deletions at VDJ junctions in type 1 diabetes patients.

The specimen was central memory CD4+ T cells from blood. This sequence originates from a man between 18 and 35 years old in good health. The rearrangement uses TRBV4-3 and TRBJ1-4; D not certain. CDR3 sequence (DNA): TGCGCCAGCAGCCAAGATTATCTCGCGGGTGGTGAAAAACTGTTTTTT. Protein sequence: CASSQDYLAGGEKLFF.